Each of the 9 T cell receptor beta chains below was sequenced from the same sample in a study of T cells in Graves' hyperthyroidism and ophthalmopathy. From RNA transcripts, TCR beta CDR3 regions were amplified. Primed by the HTBI set, a first-round RT-PCR was run on the TCR CDR3. MiXCR, applied by TCRdb to the multiplex PCR reads, yields one record per CDR3 protein. This sample has roughly 740,000 distinct CDR3 sequences, with less than 20% found just once. The specimen sequenced was blood. The source is a man aged 18 to 30 with Graves' hyperthyroidism.

At least ten counts were recorded for this clonotype. The genes are TRBV27 and TRBJ2-1; no definite D call. V was clipped by 1 base and J by 4 bases, with 11 bases between them. The CDR3 consists of 15 residues. Germline values: CDR1 MNHEY, CDR2 SMNVEV (reference sequence). The CDR3 DNA reads TGTGCCAGCAGTTTATTTCAAGGGAAATACAATGAGCAGTTCTTC. Translated: CASSLFQGKYNEQFF.

The rearrangement uses TRBV4-1 and TRBJ1-1, with a possible D match to TRBD1 (5 bases). The V and J ends lost 4 bases and 3 bases respectively, with 24 bases between them. Germline assignment: CDR1 MGHRA and CDR2 YSYEKL. The CDR3 contains 18 residues. The CDR3: CASSPAGEGTVYDTEAFF. CDR3 DNA sequence: TGCGCCAGCAGCCCGGCTGGAGAGGGGACTGTATATGACACTGAAGCTTTCTTT.

The chain is built from TRBV10-3 and TRBJ2-4; maybe TRBD2 (5 bases). The CDR3 loop spans 15 amino acids. V was pared by 0 bases and J by 0 bases, with 6 bases between. Germline CDR1 reads ENHRY; CDR2 reads SYGVKD. CDR3 in amino acids: CAISESGLAKNIQYF. The CDR3 region has the DNA TGTGCCATCAGTGAGTCAGGACTAGCCAAAAACATTCAGTACTTC.

This clonotype was observed a handful of times. The J gene is TRBJ2-5, the V gene TRBV29-1; maybe TRBD1 (6 bases). Germline V gene data show CDR1 as SQVTM and CDR2 as ANQGSEA. The CDR3 sequence is 12 residues long. Deletions cut 4 bases from V and 7 bases from J, with 13 bases between. DNA for the CDR3: TGCAGCGTTGGGGGGCAGGGCGGGACCCAGTACTTC. Protein product: CSVGGQGGTQYF.

Ten or more counts support this clonotype. This chain uses TRBV12-3 or TRBV12-4 with TRBJ1-4; D ambiguous. Trimming stripped 5 bases from V and 8 bases from J, with 12 bases between. The CDR3 contains 13 residues. The CDR3 here is CASSLREREKLFF. The CDR3 nucleotides are TGTGCCAGCAGTCTGAGAGAAAGGGAAAAACTGTTTTTT.

This sequence joins TRBV6-2 or TRBV6-3 and TRBJ1-5; 8 nucleotides align to TRBD1. V was pared by 0 bases and J by 1 base, with 14 bases of the junction left unmatched. The CDR3 totals 20 residues. Germline lookup yields CDR1 MNHEY and CDR2 SVGEGT. For the CDR3, the DNA is TGTGCCAGCAGTTACTCGAGCGACAGGGGAACTCGCTGGAGCAATCAGCCCCAGCATTTT. Amino acids: CASSYSSDRGTRWSNQPQHF.

Only a few counts were recorded for this clonotype. V and J are TRBV19 and TRBJ2-1; TRBD2 might be the D (5 bases). V was pared by 5 bases and J by 9 bases, with 20 bases between. The CDR3 is made up of 15 amino acids. Germline V gives CDR1 LNHDA, CDR2 SQIVND (reference sequence). The CDR3 here is CASSPLYEGPFEQFF. DNA of the CDR3: TGTGCCAGTAGTCCACTGTACGAGGGCCCATTTGAGCAGTTCTTC.

This clonotype was counted only a few times. The chain couples TRBV6-1 to TRBJ2-1; 13 positions agree with TRBD2. V shed 4 bases and J 8 bases; nucleotides not matched to a gene: 5. The germline gives CDR1 MNHNS, CDR2 SASEGT. The CDR3 runs to 15 residues. In nucleotides, the CDR3 is TGTGCCAGCAGTGGGACTAGCGGGAGCGTCGATGAGCAGTTCTTC. Translated, it gives CASSGTSGSVDEQFF.

The CDR3 DNA follows: TGTGCCAGCAGTTACTCGAGGGCTGGGGGCCAGCCCCAGCATTTT. It is translated as CASSYSRAGGQPQHF. The V and J genes are TRBV6-6 and TRBJ1-5; TRBD1 might be the D (6 bases). This CDR3 has 15 amino acids. Per the germline V gene, CDR1 is MNHNY and CDR2 is SVGAGI (reference sequence). V was trimmed by 0 bases and J by 7 bases, leaving 13 bases between them.